This TCR beta chain was recovered during a study of cytomegalovirus exposure and HLA in healthy donors. Comment on this clone: The antigen is undetermined.

Trimming removed 4 bases from V and 0 bases from J, with 15 bases in between. The CDR3 spans 16 residues. Germline-derived CDR1 and CDR2 are SGHTA and FQGNSA. Study-wide results and caveats: Researchers reported in a later analysis that a missense DCLRE1C variant was tied to TCR beta V- and J-gene trimming.

Primers for the PCR totalled 60 Vbeta and 13 Jbeta. TCRdb's table, derived via immunoSEQ multiplex PCR, lists solely in-frame clones and lacks some. The sample records over 150,000 clones, 70% to 85% being singletons. The sequence derives from a man between 18 and 29 years old in good health and CMV-seronegative. The J gene is TRBJ1-1, the V gene TRBV7-2; D is ambiguous. Sequencing used PBMCs. This CDR3 is CASSYRVLTMNTEAFF. The CDR3 DNA follows: TGTGCCAGCAGCTATCGGGTGCTAACCATGAACACTGAAGCTTTCTTT.